This T cell receptor (beta chain) derives from a study of blood T cell repertoires in COVID-19 (TCRdb year 2020). Turning to the overall study: Collaborator samples came from the United States, Italy and Spain and covered acute and convalescent phases of COVID-19. The prospective study material was composed of cDNA or gDNA derived from T cells, B-cell-depleted T cells, or PBMCs. Subjects who had been exposed to COVID-19, were actively infected with it, or had recovered from it provided the deeply sampled blood TCRbeta repertoires that made up the dataset. The repertoires were released in a freely available public database intended as a resource for research on the immune response to SARS-CoV-2. The samples were drawn from the first 160 participants of the ongoing ImmuneRACE study and from 1,254 subjects provided by 6 global collaborators. Sample metadata almost always included a de-identified subject ID, COVID-19 status, age in years and sex. Where available, HLA class I and class II types were taken from metadata supplied by the sample provider and were not determined by assay-based typing. The investigation overall reported the following: The amount of clinical and demographic metadata varied by source and participant and was provided uncurated.

A note on this clone: No antigen is known for it. The record has no base qualities; no much larger clone is one base away.

The collaborating institutions used their own protocols to collect whole blood in K2EDTA tubes. For TCRbeta analysis, collaborators shipped samples as frozen whole blood, isolated PBMCs, or DNA extracted from either of those sample types. TCRbeta CDR3 regions were amplified from genomic DNA by means of the immunoSEQ Assay, a bias-controlled multiplex PCR. The study's own analysis went as follows. The number of nucleated cells in each sample was estimated by amplification of reference gene primers within the assay. To quantify the absolute abundance of each unique TCRbeta CDR3 rearrangement, sequence reads were collapsed and filtered. Productive Simpson clonality was computed per sample as the square root of Simpson's diversity index over productive rearrangements. TCRdb holds this immuneACCESS table with in-frame rearrangements only. Some clones are missing; in checked studies, unresolved V genes explain under half, and the rest has no known cause. Clone size and the V and J calls come from that table; the DNA yielded D and trimming. Here the sample has tens of thousands of clones; 88% occur a single time. The top ten clonotypes cover over 1% of the sample.

Inclusive of the bounding cysteine and phenylalanine, the CDR3 is 13 residues long. CDR3 DNA only is kept here, 39 bases in frame from base 1. Cut back by 8 bases and 5 bases, the V and J ends lie 13 bases apart. Reading the germline V gene gives CDR1 SNHLY and CDR2 FYNNEI. Sequenced input: peripheral blood. The sequence was obtained from a woman between 35 and 50 years old with acute or convalescent COVID-19. Rearrangement joined TRBV2 to TRBJ2-1; a weak D assignment points to TRBD1 (7 bases agree). The CDR3 reads CASAGQRNNEQFF. The nucleotide sequence is TGTGCCAGCGCGGGACAGAGAAACAATGAGCAGTTCTTC.